This T cell receptor beta chain was documented in a study of CD8 T cells in ankylosing spondylitis. Notes on the study in general: Among TCR beta sequences, a motif of eight or nine highly homologous variants appeared characteristic of ankylosing spondylitis blood. Within matched ankylosing spondylitis synovial fluid, disease-linked clones were reportedly significantly enriched. The disease-linked clones had a CD8+ phenotype and low blood frequencies.

Scientists made TCR beta libraries using quantitative 5'-RACE with molecular barcodes. TCRdb re-called the 5' RACE reads with MiXCR, one entry per CDR3 protein. The repertoire holds about 130,000 distinct CDR3 sequences, 11% seen once, with approximately 4% in the top ten. The V end was cut by 4 bases, the J end by 4 bases, with 14 bases between. The CDR3 loop spans 14 amino acids. CDR1 and CDR2 (germline): SGHKS, YYEKEE (reference sequence). This clonotype was counted only a few times. The antigen is not known. The source of this sequence is a female donor with ankylosing spondylitis or in good health (not recorded which). The chain joins TRBV5-5 to TRBJ1-2, with a weak D call TRBD1 (6 bases). What was sequenced was blood, either unsorted or a sorted T cell fraction (not recorded which). CDR3 amino acids: CASSTDLRGYGYTF. In DNA, the CDR3 is TGTGCCAGCAGCACGGATCTCAGGGGCTATGGCTACACCTTC.